This TCR beta chain was sequenced during a study of siplizumab effects on memory and regulatory T cells. Findings and limits, study-wide: Treg-derived clones made up an average of about 73% of mappable alloreactive CD4+ clones with siplizumab and 26.9% in controls. Naive or memory phenotype assignment was not possible for roughly 75-96% of proliferating CD4+ or CD8+ clones. Among alloreactive clones, only a minor fraction mapped to unstimulated subsets. Under siplizumab, alloreactive sequences traced to unstimulated CD4+ memory cells were significantly reduced.

Profiling relied on immunoSEQ multiplex PCR, and the TCRdb table lists in-frame clones only, not all of them. Of roughly 100,000 clones in the sample, 93% were seen once. On this clone itself: Its antigen is still unknown.

The ends were cut back, 6 bases at V and 2 bases at J, with 5 bases in the middle. The CDR3 is made up of 11 amino acids. Looked up from germline, CDR1 is SEHNR and CDR2 is FQNEAQ (reference sequence). The chain is built from TRBV7-9 and TRBJ2-7; D not resolved. This sequence originates from a human donor in good health. Material for sequencing was Tregs sorted from blood. The CDR3 sequence is CASSRAYEQYF. CDR3 in DNA: TGTGCCAGCAGTCGGGCCTACGAGCAGTACTTC.